What follows describes a single T cell receptor beta chain. As yet, its antigen is unknown. The data originate from a study of shared clonotypes between healthy human individuals. Germline values: CDR1 MNHNY, CDR2 SVGAGI (reference sequence). The CDR3 length is 14 residues. The junction had 4 bases not matched to a gene; V was cut back by 2 bases and J by 6 bases. Some clones are missing from TCRdb's copy, which holds only in-frame ones; the method was immunoSEQ multiplex PCR. The table shows roughly 2.2 million clones, with about 90% occurring only once. Overall study findings and caveats: Represented diversity, genetic and exposure-history alike, was limited by few donors.

The sample taken for sequencing was naive CD4+ T cells from PBMCs. Documented subset: CD45RA+ positively selected. The TCR comes from a man aged 18 to 29 in good health. Some clones in this sample may be carry-over from other donors' samples. The V call is TRBV6-6, the J call TRBJ2-7, with TRBD1 matching over 10 bases. CDR3 DNA: TGTGCCAGCAGTTACGGACAGGGGGTCGTCGAGCAGTACTTC. It encodes CASSYGQGVVEQYF.